These 26 T cell receptor beta chains came from one sample sequenced in a study of identical twins. TCRdb re-derived calls from the 5' RACE reads in MiXCR, one entry per CDR3 protein. The data contain 300,000 to 350,000 distinct CDR3 sequences, 12% of them singletons. The sample was also linked to a second study, of yellow fever vaccine responses in identical twins.

The sample comprised CD8+ T cells sorted from blood. The receptors originated from a woman between 18 and 29 years old in good health.

This clonotype turned up a few times. The CDR3 DNA reads TGCAGCGTTGACTCTTCAGCGGGCCACTCCTACAATGAGCAGTTCTTC. This gives the protein CSVDSSAGHSYNEQFF. The chain links TRBV29-1 to TRBJ2-1, with TRBD2 as a possible D gene (6 bases). The V end was cut by 3 bases, the J end by 0 bases, with 15 bases between. The CDR3 has 16 residues. The germline V gene encodes CDR1 SQVTM and CDR2 ANQGSEA.

This clonotype has at least ten counts. This chain connects TRBV4-1 to TRBJ1-1; D gene unclear. Germline CDR1 and CDR2: MGHRA and YSYEKL. This CDR3 is built from 15 residues. V gave up 0 bases and J gave up 0 bases, with 8 bases separating them. The CDR3 is CASSQEQTMNTEAFF. DNA of the CDR3: TGCGCCAGCAGCCAAGAGCAAACTATGAACACTGAAGCTTTCTTT.

The gene calls are TRBV11-2 and TRBJ2-5; maybe TRBD2 (6 bases). The CDR3 runs to 16 residues. The V gene's germline CDR1 is SGHAT and CDR2 FQNNGV. The ends were cut back, 2 bases at V and 3 bases at J, with 16 bases in the middle. The CDR3 coding sequence is TGTGCCAGCAGCTTAAGCGGAAGTGGGGGGAAAGAGACCCAGTACTTC. Protein: CASSLSGSGGKETQYF.

Ten or more counts support this clonotype. The V and J genes are TRBV5-1 and TRBJ2-3; 8 bases fit TRBD1. The J segment lost 1 base and the V segment lost 0 bases, leaving 7 bases of the junction unmatched. The CDR3 runs to 17 residues. Germline V gene sequence: CDR1 SGHRS, CDR2 YFSETQ. This CDR3 reads CASSLDGQGLRTDTQYF. The CDR3 DNA sequence: TGCGCCAGCAGCTTGGATGGACAGGGCCTTCGCACAGATACGCAGTATTTT.

In this sample, this clonotype turned up a few times. This chain uses TRBV5-1 with TRBJ1-1; the D is unclear. V was pared by 2 bases and J by 1 base, with 21 bases between. From germline, CDR1 is SGHRS and CDR2 YFSETQ. This CDR3 has 18 amino acids. CDR3 nucleotides: TGCGCCAGCAGCTTTCCGTGGCAAAGCCCTAGGCGGAACACTGAAGCTTTCTTT. It is translated as CASSFPWQSPRRNTEAFF.

This clonotype has just a few counts. The CDR3 DNA reads as TGCGCCAGCAGCTTTAGCGGGGGCCCCACAGATACGCAGTATTTT. The encoded protein is CASSFSGGPTDTQYF. The chain joins TRBV5-1 to TRBJ2-3; 9 bases agree with TRBD2. Trimming removed 2 bases from V and 2 bases from J; junction bases left unmatched: 3. The CDR3 runs 15 residues. CDR1 is SGHRS, CDR2 YFSETQ, per germline.

The chain employs TRBV5-5 and TRBJ2-3, with D uncertain. The CDR3 is made up of 13 amino acids. The V gene lost 7 bases and the J gene lost 0 bases, with 9 bases spanning the gap. CDR1 and CDR2 from the germline V gene are SGHKS and YYEKEE (reference sequence). The CDR3 reads CASGPLSTDTQYF. DNA of the CDR3: TGTGCCAGCGGCCCTCTGAGCACAGATACGCAGTATTTT.

The rearrangement links TRBV7-2 to TRBJ2-1; D uncertain. Trimming pared 3 bases from V and 0 bases from J, leaving 9 bases between. Germline CDR1 SGHTA, CDR2 FQGNSA. The CDR3 runs 15 residues. In nucleotides, the CDR3 is TGTGCCAGCAGCTTTCCCTTCACCTCCTACAATGAGCAGTTCTTC. This sequence encodes CASSFPFTSYNEQFF.

The V and J genes are TRBV29-1 and TRBJ2-7; 12 bases map to TRBD2. This CDR3 spans 13 amino acids. Germline values: CDR1 SQVTM, CDR2 ANQGSEA. With V trimmed by 7 bases and J by 4 bases, 5 bases remained unmatched. In nucleotides, the CDR3 is TGCAGCGCGCTCGGGACTAGCGGGTACGAGCAGTACTTC. Translated, it gives CSALGTSGYEQYF.

The chain joins TRBV6-2 or TRBV6-3 to TRBJ2-5; 15 bases align to TRBD2. The junction had 1 base not matched to a gene; V was cut back by 4 bases and J by 4 bases. Germline V gives CDR1 MNHEY, CDR2 SVGEGT. The CDR3 consists of 15 residues. The CDR3 DNA is TGTGCCAGCAGTTGGACTAGCGGGGGGGCAGAGACCCAGTACTTC. Translated: CASSWTSGGAETQYF.

In this sample, this clonotype turned up a few times. The gene calls are TRBV29-1 and TRBJ2-2, with D possibly TRBD2 on 7 matching bases. The CDR3 totals 14 residues. Trimming removed 1 base from V and 7 bases from J, with 13 bases in between. The germline V gene has CDR1 SQVTM and CDR2 ANQGSEA. CDR3 amino acids: CSVEVGGAYGELFF. The CDR3 coding sequence is TGCAGCGTTGAAGTTGGGGGGGCCTACGGGGAGCTGTTTTTT.

This clonotype turned up a few times. The chain recombines TRBV19 with TRBJ2-5; D gene ambiguous. V dropped 4 bases and J dropped 5 bases, with 14 bases sitting between them. The CDR3 sequence is 14 residues long. Germline assignment: CDR1 LNHDA and CDR2 SQIVND (reference sequence). The CDR3 reads CASSTPIGRETQYF. The CDR3 DNA is TGTGCCAGTAGTACCCCAATAGGACGGGAGACCCAGTACTTC.

Many counts were recorded for this clonotype. This rearrangement joins TRBV11-2 to TRBJ2-1; 10 nucleotides align to TRBD2. The CDR3 totals 14 residues. The trim removed 5 bases at V and 8 bases at J, leaving 6 bases unmatched. Germline V gene lookup returns CDR1 SGHAT and CDR2 FQNNGV. CDR3 amino acids: CASSPAGGPDEQFF. The CDR3 region has the DNA TGTGCCAGCAGCCCAGCGGGAGGGCCCGATGAGCAGTTCTTC.

This clonotype was counted between two and nine times. DNA for the CDR3: TGCGCCAGCAGCCAAGGGACTAGCGGGGGCTACCAAGAGACCCAGTACTTC. Protein: CASSQGTSGGYQETQYF. The chain uses TRBV4-1 and TRBJ2-5, with 13 bases fitting TRBD2. Looked up from germline, CDR1 is MGHRA and CDR2 is YSYEKL. Trimming cost V 1 base and J 0 bases; bases outside gene matches: 2. The CDR3 covers 17 residues.

The chain carries TRBV5-1 and TRBJ2-1, with D uncertain. CDR3 length equals 14 residues. CDR1 is SGHRS and CDR2 is YFSETQ in the germline V gene. V lost 6 bases to trimming and J lost 6 bases, with 16 bases between them. CDR3 sequence (DNA): TGCGCCAGCACCGGACGGAACTGGTTCAATGAGCAGTTCTTC. This translates into CASTGRNWFNEQFF. Full variable domain (missing parts from reference TRBV5-1 and TRBJ2-1): KAGVTQTPRYLIKTRGQQVTLSCSPISGHRSVSWYQQTPGQGLQFLFEYFSETQRNKGNFPGRFSGRQFSNSRSEMNVSTLELGDSALYLCASTGRNWFNEQFFGPGTRLTVL.

This clonotype was found many times. The genes are TRBV4-1 and TRBJ1-1, with D possibly being TRBD1 (6 bases). This CDR3 is 15 amino acids long. From germline, CDR1 is MGHRA and CDR2 YSYEKL. V was cut by 3 bases and J by 2 bases, with 13 bases left in between. The CDR3 here is CASSQERTANTEAFF. CDR3 DNA sequence: TGCGCCAGCAGCCAGGAAAGGACAGCCAACACTGAAGCTTTCTTT.

The chain is built from TRBV24-1 and TRBJ2-3; D unclear. The V gene lost 0 bases and the J gene lost 9 bases, with 12 bases spanning the gap. Germline loops: CDR1 KGHDR, CDR2 SFDVKD. The CDR3 sequence is 14 residues long. CDR3 region: CATSDLDTPDTQYF. The CDR3 nucleotides read TGTGCCACCAGTGATTTGGATACCCCCGACACGCAGTATTTT.

The genes are TRBV4-1 and TRBJ2-1, with TRBD2 as a possible D gene (5 bases). The germline gives CDR1 MGHRA, CDR2 YSYEKL. This CDR3 is 17 amino acids long. The V gene lost 2 bases and the J gene lost 2 bases, with 16 bases spanning the gap. The CDR3 here is CASSQKAVGVTYNEQFF. CDR3 DNA: TGCGCCAGCAGCCAAAAGGCGGTCGGGGTCACCTACAATGAGCAGTTCTTC.

To note about this clonotype: This may arise from a read error, as a much more abundant clone is one base away. V gene TRBV5-1 combines with J gene TRBJ2-7; D is unclear. V lost 4 bases to trimming and J lost 1 base, with 12 bases between them. CDR1 is SGHRS, CDR2 YFSETQ, per germline. This CDR3 has 14 residues. The DNA for the CDR3 is TGCGCCAGCAGCGTCAGACGCGGATCCTACGAGCAGTACTTC. It codes for CASSVRRGSYEQYF.

This clonotype was found a few times. The rearrangement uses TRBV7-9 and TRBJ2-3; D assignment may be TRBD1 or TRBD2 (5 bases each). The CDR3 extends over 15 amino acids. Trimming cost V 5 bases and J 0 bases, with 12 bases left between them. CDR1 SEHNR and CDR2 FQNEAQ come from the germline V gene (reference sequence). The CDR3 DNA sequence: TGTGCCAGCAGCAGCGAGGGGCGTAGCACAGATACGCAGTATTTT. Translated, it gives CASSSEGRSTDTQYF.

J is TRBJ2-7 and V is TRBV28, with D unclear. Between the trimmed V and J ends, which lost 4 bases and 4 bases, there was a span of 8 bases. CDR1 and CDR2 from the germline V gene are MDHEN and SYDVKM. The CDR3 runs 12 residues. CDR3 DNA: TGTGCCAGCAGTTGTTCTAGGTACGAGCAGTACTTC. Translation: CASSCSRYEQYF.

This clonotype was found many times. The J gene is TRBJ2-7, the V gene TRBV12-3 or TRBV12-4; D tentatively fits TRBD1 or TRBD2 (5 bases each). CDR3 size: 13 residues. V lost 6 bases and J 2 bases, leaving 11 bases between the germline ends. CDR3 in DNA: TGTGCCAGCAGCTTGAGGGGAACCTACGAGCAGTACTTC. It codes for CASSLRGTYEQYF.

This clonotype was seen only a few times. The chain carries TRBV3-1 and TRBJ2-7; possibly TRBD1 or TRBD2 for D (5 bases each). Germline loops: CDR1 LGHDT, CDR2 YNNKEL (reference sequence). The CDR3 sequence is 15 residues long. V was pared by 3 bases and J by 2 bases, with 14 bases between. As DNA, the CDR3 is TGTGCCAGCAGCCAGGGGGTAGCCGAGACCTACGAGCAGTACGTC. It specifies CASSQGVAETYEQYV.

There are a few counts of this clonotype. The CDR3 nucleotides are TGTGCCAGCAGCCCTGCGGGAAGGGAGCAGTTCTTC. This encodes CASSPAGREQFF. The V call is TRBV7-2, the J call TRBJ2-1; D possibly corresponds to TRBD2 (6 bases). Deletions cut 5 bases from V and 10 bases from J, with 12 bases between. Germline V gene sequence: CDR1 SGHTA, CDR2 FQGNSA. The CDR3 is 12 residues long. The variable domain in full, completed from reference TRBV7-2 and TRBJ2-1, reads GAGVSQSPSNKVTEKGKDVELRCDPISGHTALYWYRQSLGQGLEFLIYFQGNSAPDKSGLPSDRFSAERTGGSVSTLTIQRTQQEDSAVYLCASSPAGREQFFGPGTRLTVL.

The V call is TRBV20-1, the J call TRBJ2-5; 8 bases match TRBD2. V dropped 0 bases and J dropped 3; count of bases not matched to a gene: 3. In germline, CDR1 is DFQATT, CDR2 SNEGSKA (reference sequence). This CDR3 is built from 14 residues. The CDR3 sequence is CSAREGTREETQYF. In DNA form, the CDR3 reads TGCAGTGCTAGAGAGGGGACTAGGGAAGAGACCCAGTACTTC.

In this sample, this clonotype turned up a few times. The chain carries TRBV5-6 and TRBJ2-7, with 7 nucleotides matching TRBD1. Germline CDR1 is SGHDT and CDR2 is YYEEEE. V dropped 3 bases and J dropped 5; count of bases not matched to a gene: 17. The CDR3 loop spans 17 amino acids. The CDR3: CASSSSPLTGEFNEQYF. As DNA, the CDR3 is TGTGCCAGCAGCTCCTCCCCCCTCACAGGGGAGTTTAACGAGCAGTACTTC.